Reported below is one TCR beta chain. The CDR3 contains 12 residues. CDR1 and CDR2 (germline): MNHNY, SVGAGI (reference sequence). The V end lost 7 bases, the J end lost 6 bases, and 10 bases lay between the germline ends. This entry belongs to a study of post-analysis software for immune sequencing data. Overall study context: Recorded subtypes: relapsing-remitting, secondary progressive, progressive-relapsing; some patients unannotated.

TCR beta cDNA libraries included unique molecular identifiers. One entry per CDR3 protein results from TCRdb running MiXCR on the PCR reads. The sample lists under 200,000 distinct CDR3 sequences; roughly 34% were seen once. The genes are TRBV6-6 and TRBJ2-1, with a tentative D call TRBD2 (5 bases). The sequencing here drew on blood, taken after autologous hematopoietic stem cell transplantation. The sequence was collected from a girl aged 5-17 years with multiple sclerosis. DNA for the CDR3: TGTGCCAGCAAGGGAACTAGCAATGAGCAGTTCTTC. Translating it yields CASKGTSNEQFF.